This TCR beta chain was recorded in a study of T cell changes during pregnancy in multiple sclerosis. Profiled with immunoSEQ multiplex PCR; TCRdb holds only in-frame clones, not every one. This sample has fewer than 100,000 clones, with about 93% found just once. The CDR3 consists of 13 residues. Deletions cut 7 bases from V and 6 bases from J, with 13 bases between. Germline CDR1 and CDR2: LNHDA and SQIVND (reference sequence). The chain uses TRBV19 and TRBJ1-5, with D tentatively TRBD1 (6 bases). The origin of this receptor is a female donor in good health, enrolled as a control in a pregnancy study. The source material was peripheral blood, sampled after pregnancy. In DNA, the CDR3 is TGTGCCAGTACCCCAGGGGTGAGTCAGCCCCAGCATTTT. This sequence encodes CASTPGVSQPQHF.